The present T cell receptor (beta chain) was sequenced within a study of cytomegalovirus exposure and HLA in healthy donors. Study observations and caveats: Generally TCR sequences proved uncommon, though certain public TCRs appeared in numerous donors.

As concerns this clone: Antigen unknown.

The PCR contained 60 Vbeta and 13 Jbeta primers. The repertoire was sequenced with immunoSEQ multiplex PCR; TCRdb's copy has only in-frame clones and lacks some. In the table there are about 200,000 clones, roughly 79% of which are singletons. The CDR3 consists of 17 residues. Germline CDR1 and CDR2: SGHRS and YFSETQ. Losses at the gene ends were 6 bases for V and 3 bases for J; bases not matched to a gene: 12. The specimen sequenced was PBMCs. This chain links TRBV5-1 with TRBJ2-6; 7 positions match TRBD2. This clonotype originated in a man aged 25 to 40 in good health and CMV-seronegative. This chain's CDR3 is CASTLGGNRVGANVLTF. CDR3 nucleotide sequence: TGCGCCAGCACCCTGGGGGGGAATCGAGTTGGGGCCAACGTCCTGACTTTC. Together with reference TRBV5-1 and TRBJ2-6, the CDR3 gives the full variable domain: KAGVTQTPRYLIKTRGQQVTLSCSPISGHRSVSWYQQTPGQGLQFLFEYFSETQRNKGNFPGRFSGRQFSNSRSEMNVSTLELGDSALYLCASTLGGNRVGANVLTFGAGSRLTVL.